This T cell receptor (beta chain) is from a study of beta chain features in type 1 diabetes listed by TCRdb under 2018. With respect to the entire study: No differences in mean age, gender distribution, total cell number or subset yield were found between patients and healthy donors. A total of approximately 110,000,000 sorted cells were examined across all samples, and a strong correlation was observed between cell number per subset and RNA yield. In the study, recently diagnosed type 1 diabetes patients and matched healthy donors were compared on the TCRB repertoires of their sorted circulating CD4+ T cell subsets. Regulatory and stem cell-like memory subsets were isolated from only 8 patients and about eight healthy donors, whereas naive and central memory subsets came from all 30 or so donors.

A single peripheral blood draw of approximately 120 mL on average was collected from each donor into heparinised tubes. A BD FACSAria II was used to sort naive, central memory, regulatory and stem cell-like memory CD4+ T cells with a panel that included CD45RO, CCR7, CD25, CD127, CD95 and CD27. A purity above 98% was achieved for all sorted populations. PBMCs were separated immediately by Lymphoprep density gradient centrifugation and were stained directly, without being cultured. So that batch effects would be minimized, each experiment stained and sorted samples in pairs, pairing one healthy donor with one patient. Overall study results and their limits: Because cDNA rather than genomic DNA was sequenced, highly expressing activated cells could have been over-represented, although no difference in activation and CD3 levels was found between groups. Fewer insertions and more nucleotide deletions at VDJ recombination sites were observed in patients with type 1 diabetes, implying thymic rearrangement abnormalities. Type 1 diabetes patients showed a moderate but significant shortening of TCRB CDR3 length in all four CD4+ subsets. Naive, central memory and regulatory TCRB repertoires appeared to be more alike among patients than among healthy donors. HLA sub-analyses involved small numbers of individuals, so any influence of HLA type on TCRB rearrangement remained unresolved. Shorter templates might have been favored by PCR, but patient and control samples were amplified and corrected together, so both groups would have been affected equally by any skew.

For CDR1 and CDR2, the germline V gene lists SNHLY and FYNNEI. The CDR3 has 12 amino acids, counting the end cysteine and phenylalanine. Only the CDR3 portion is preserved as DNA: 36 bases, with reading frame beginning at the first base. V and J lose 6 bases and 2 bases, and a span of 7 bases separates them. The entire amount of isolated RNA was reverse transcribed using the High Capacity cDNA Reverse Transcription Kit, so the sequenced TCRB transcripts were expressed ones. Naive, central memory and regulatory T cell samples underwent deep immunoSEQ sequencing, averaging approximately 3.5 million total reads per sample. Sorted cells were lysed in RLT buffer, and RNA was extracted using DNase-treated RNeasy Micro or Mini kits according to cell number. To prevent cross-contamination, every cell subset was processed on its own, while patient and healthy donor samples were processed together. The immunoSEQ multiplex PCR was used to amplify TCRB sequences from cDNA, generating 87-bp fragments that spanned the CDR3 region. The amplicons were sequenced using the Illumina HiSeq platform. The study's own analysis went as follows. PCR bias was computationally corrected using synthetic template baselines, reads within Hamming distance 2 were collapsed, and singletons that could not be merged were discarded. Reads were aligned to IMGT to assign V, D and J genes, CDR3 length, and insertions or deletions at six rearrangement sites. Within each subset, clonotype counts were normalized to sorted cell number, after which true diversity and Gini coefficients were computed with the tcR R package. The overlap coefficient, calculated on TCRB nucleotide sequences, was used to quantify repertoire sharing. The table was pulled from immuneACCESS by TCRdb, which kept in-frame rearrangements only. Such tables lose some clones; where checked, under half of the loss comes from unresolved V genes, and the rest has no known cause. The V and J calls and clone size come from that table; D and trimming were worked out from the DNA. This sample gives over 300,000 clones in total; less than 9.5% of them show up just once. The leading ten clones occupy around 0.44% of the sample.

In regard to this clone: The antigen this receptor binds is unknown. No much larger clonotype is one base removed from it; base qualities were not supplied.

The TCR originated in a woman aged 18-29 years in good health. This sequence uses TRBV2 and TRBJ2-5; there is no confident call for the D gene. The sample was central memory CD4+ T cells from blood. The CDR3 protein is CASRGPQETQYF. The sequence in DNA is TGTGCCAGCAGAGGCCCTCAAGAGACCCAGTACTTC.